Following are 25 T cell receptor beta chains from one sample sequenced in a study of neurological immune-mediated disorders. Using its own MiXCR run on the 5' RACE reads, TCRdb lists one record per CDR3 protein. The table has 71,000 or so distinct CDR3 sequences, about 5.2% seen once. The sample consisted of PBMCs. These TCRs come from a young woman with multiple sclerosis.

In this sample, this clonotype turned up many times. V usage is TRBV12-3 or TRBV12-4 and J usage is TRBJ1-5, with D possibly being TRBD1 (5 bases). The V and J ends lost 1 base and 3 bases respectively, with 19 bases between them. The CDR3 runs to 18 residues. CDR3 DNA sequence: TGTGCCAGCAGTTTAGGTTCGTTGGTCCGACAGCACAATCAGCCCCAGCATTTT. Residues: CASSLGSLVRQHNQPQHF.

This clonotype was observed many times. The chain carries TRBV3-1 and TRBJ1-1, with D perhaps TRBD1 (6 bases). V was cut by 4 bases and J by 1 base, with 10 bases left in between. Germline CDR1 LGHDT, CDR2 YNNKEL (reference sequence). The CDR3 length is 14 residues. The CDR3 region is CASSPRGGNTEAFF. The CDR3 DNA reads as TGTGCCAGCAGCCCGAGGGGGGGGAACACTGAAGCTTTCTTT. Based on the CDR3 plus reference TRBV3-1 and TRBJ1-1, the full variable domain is DTAVSQTPKYLVTQMGNDKSIKCEQNLGHDTMYWYKQDSKKFLKIMFSYNNKELIINETVPNRFSPKSPDKAHLNLHINSLELGDSAVYFCASSPRGGNTEAFFGQGTRLTVV.

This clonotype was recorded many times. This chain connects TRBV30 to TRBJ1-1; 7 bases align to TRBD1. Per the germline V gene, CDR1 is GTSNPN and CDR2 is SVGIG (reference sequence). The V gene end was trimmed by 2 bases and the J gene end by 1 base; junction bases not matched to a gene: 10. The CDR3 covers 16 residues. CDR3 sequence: CAWSLYHGTANTEAFF. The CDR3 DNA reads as TGTGCCTGGAGTTTGTACCACGGGACAGCGAACACTGAAGCTTTCTTT.

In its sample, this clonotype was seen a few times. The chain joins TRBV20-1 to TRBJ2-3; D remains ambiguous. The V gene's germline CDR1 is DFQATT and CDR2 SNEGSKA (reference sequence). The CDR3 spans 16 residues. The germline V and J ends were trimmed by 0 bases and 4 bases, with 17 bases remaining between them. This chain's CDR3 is CSARDPTRRSADTQYF. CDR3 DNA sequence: TGCAGTGCTAGAGATCCTACCCGTAGGTCCGCAGATACGCAGTATTTT.

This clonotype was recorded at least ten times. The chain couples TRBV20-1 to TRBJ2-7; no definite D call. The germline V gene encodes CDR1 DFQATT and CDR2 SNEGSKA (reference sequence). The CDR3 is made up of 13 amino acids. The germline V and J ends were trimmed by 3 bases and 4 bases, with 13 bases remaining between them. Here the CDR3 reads CSASETADYEQYF. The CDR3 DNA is TGCAGTGCTAGCGAGACGGCGGATTACGAGCAGTACTTC.

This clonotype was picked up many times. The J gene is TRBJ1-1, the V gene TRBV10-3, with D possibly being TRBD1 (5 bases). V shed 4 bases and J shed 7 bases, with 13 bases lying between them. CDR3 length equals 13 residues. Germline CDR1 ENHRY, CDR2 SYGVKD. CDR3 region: CAISVEWDLEAFF. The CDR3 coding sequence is TGTGCCATCAGTGTGGAGTGGGACCTTGAAGCTTTCTTT.

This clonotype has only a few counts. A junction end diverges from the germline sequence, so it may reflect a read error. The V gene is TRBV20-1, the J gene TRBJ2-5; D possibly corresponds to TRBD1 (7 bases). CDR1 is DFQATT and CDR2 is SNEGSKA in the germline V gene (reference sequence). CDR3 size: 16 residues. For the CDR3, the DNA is TGCAGTGCTAGACCCGCGGGACAGACCCTTCGGGAGAACCAGTACTTC. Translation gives CSARPAGQTLRENQYF.

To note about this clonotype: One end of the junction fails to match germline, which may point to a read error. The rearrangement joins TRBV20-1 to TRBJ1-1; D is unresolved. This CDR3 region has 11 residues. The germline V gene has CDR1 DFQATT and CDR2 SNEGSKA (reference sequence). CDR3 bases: TGCAGTGCTAGAGTAACTCCTAATGCGGTCTTT. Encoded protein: CSARVTPNAVF.

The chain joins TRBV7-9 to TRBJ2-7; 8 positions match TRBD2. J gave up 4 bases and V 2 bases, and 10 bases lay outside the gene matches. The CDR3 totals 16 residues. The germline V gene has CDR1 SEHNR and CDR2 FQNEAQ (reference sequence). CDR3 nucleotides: TGTGCCAGCAGCTTAAGGTACCAAGCGGGAGATTACGAGCAGTACTTC. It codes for CASSLRYQAGDYEQYF. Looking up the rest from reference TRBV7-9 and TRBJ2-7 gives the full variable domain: DTGVSQNPRHKITKRGQNVTFRCDPISEHNRLYWYRQTLGQGPEFLTYFQNEAQLEKSRLLSDRFSAERPKGSFSTLEIQRTEQGDSAMYLCASSLRYQAGDYEQYFGPGTRLTVT.

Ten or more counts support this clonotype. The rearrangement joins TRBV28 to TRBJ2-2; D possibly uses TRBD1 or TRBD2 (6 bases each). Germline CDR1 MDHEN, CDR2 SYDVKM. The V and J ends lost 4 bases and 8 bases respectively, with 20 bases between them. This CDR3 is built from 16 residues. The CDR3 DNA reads TGTGCCAGCAGTTCCCCGGGGGCGGCCCGGAGAGGGGAGCTGTTTTTT. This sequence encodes CASSSPGAARRGELFF.

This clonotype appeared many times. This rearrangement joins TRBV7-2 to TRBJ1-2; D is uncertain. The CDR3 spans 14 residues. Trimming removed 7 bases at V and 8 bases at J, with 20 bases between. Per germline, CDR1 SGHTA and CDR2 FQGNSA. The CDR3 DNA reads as TGTGCCAGCACCTGGGGTTCCTACTACGGCGGCTACACCTTC. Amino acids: CASTWGSYYGGYTF. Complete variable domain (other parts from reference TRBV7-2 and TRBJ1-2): GAGVSQSPSNKVTEKGKDVELRCDPISGHTALYWYRQSLGQGLEFLIYFQGNSAPDKSGLPSDRFSAERTGGSVSTLTIQRTQQEDSAVYLCASTWGSYYGGYTFGSGTRLTVV.

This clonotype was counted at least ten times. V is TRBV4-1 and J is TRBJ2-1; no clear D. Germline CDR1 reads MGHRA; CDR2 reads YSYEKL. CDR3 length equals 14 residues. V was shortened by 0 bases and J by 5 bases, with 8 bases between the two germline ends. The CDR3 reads CASSQERRNNEQFF. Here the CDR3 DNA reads TGCGCCAGCAGCCAAGAGCGACGGAACAATGAGCAGTTCTTC.

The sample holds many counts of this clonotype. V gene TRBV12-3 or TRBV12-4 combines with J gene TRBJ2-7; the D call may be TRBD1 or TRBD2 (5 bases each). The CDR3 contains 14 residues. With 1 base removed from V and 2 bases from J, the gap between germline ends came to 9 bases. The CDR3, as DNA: TGTGCCAGCAGTTTAGGGGACGGAGCCTACGAGCAGTACTTC. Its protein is CASSLGDGAYEQYF.

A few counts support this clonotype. The CDR3 protein is CASSQSGKGNTEAFF. The CDR3 nucleotides read TGTGCCAGCAGTCAATCGGGAAAGGGGAACACTGAAGCTTTCTTT. V usage is TRBV12-3 or TRBV12-4 and J usage is TRBJ1-1; D remains unclear. V lost 5 bases and J 1 base, leaving 14 bases between the germline ends. This CDR3 contains 15 residues.

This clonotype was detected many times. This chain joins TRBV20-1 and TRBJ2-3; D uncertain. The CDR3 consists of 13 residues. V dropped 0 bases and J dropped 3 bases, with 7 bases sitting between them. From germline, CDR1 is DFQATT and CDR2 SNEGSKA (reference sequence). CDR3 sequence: CSARDPPTDTQYF. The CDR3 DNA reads TGCAGTGCTAGAGATCCCCCGACAGATACGCAGTATTTT.

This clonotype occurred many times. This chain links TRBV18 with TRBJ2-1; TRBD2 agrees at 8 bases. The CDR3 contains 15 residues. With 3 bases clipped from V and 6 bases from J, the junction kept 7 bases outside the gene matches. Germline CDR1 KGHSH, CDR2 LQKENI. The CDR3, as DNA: TGTGCCAGCTCACCTGCGGGGACTAGACCCAATGAGCAGTTCTTC. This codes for CASSPAGTRPNEQFF.

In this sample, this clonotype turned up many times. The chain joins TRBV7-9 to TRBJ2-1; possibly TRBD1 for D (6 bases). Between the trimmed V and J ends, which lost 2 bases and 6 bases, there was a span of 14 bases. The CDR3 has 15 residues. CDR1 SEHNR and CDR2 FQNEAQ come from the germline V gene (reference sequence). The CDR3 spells CASSLSGAAINEQFF. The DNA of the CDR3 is TGTGCCAGCAGCTTATCAGGGGCAGCGATCAATGAGCAGTTCTTC. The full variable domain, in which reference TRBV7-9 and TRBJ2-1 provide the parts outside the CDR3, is DTGVSQNPRHKITKRGQNVTFRCDPISEHNRLYWYRQTLGQGPEFLTYFQNEAQLEKSRLLSDRFSAERPKGSFSTLEIQRTEQGDSAMYLCASSLSGAAINEQFFGPGTRLTVL.

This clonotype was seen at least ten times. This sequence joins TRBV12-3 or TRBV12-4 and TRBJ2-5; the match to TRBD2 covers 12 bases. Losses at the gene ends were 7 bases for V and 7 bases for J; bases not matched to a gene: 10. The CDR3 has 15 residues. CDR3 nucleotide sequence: TGTGCCAGCACCTCGACTAGCGGGAGATGGGCGACCCAGTACTTC. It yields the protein CASTSTSGRWATQYF.

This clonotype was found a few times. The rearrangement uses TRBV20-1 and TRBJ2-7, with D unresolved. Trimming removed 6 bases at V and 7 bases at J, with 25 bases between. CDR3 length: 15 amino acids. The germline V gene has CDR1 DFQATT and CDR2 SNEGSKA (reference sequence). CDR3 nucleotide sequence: TGCAGTGCGCTTGGCAGTGGCGGTCCTTTGGTAGAGCAGTACTTC. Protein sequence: CSALGSGGPLVEQYF.

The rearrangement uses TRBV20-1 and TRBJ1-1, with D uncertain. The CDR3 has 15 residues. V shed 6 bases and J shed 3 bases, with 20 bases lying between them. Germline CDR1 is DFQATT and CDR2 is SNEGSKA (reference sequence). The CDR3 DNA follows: TGCAGTGCACCCGCAAGGGTCAAAGGTTACACTGAAGCTTTCTTT. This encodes CSAPARVKGYTEAFF.

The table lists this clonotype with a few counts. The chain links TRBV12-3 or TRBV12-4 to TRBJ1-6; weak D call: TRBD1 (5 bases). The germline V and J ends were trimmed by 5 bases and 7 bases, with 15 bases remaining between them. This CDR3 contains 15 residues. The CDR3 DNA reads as TGTGCCAGCAGTGTACTGGGGCTGAGCAATTCACCCCTCCACTTT. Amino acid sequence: CASSVLGLSNSPLHF.

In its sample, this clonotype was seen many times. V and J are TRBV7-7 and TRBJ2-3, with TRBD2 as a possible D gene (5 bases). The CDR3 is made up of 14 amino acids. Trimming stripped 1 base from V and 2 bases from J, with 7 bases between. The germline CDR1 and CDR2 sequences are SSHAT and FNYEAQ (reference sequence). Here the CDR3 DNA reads TGTGCCAGCAGCTTAGGAGCGGCCACAGATACGCAGTATTTT. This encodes CASSLGAATDTQYF. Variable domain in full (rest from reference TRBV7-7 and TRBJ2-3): GAGVSQSPRYKVTKRGQDVTLRCDPISSHATLYWYQQALGQGPEFLTYFNYEAQPDKSGLPSDRFSAERPEGSISTLTIQRTEQRDSAMYRCASSLGAATDTQYFGPGTRLTVL.

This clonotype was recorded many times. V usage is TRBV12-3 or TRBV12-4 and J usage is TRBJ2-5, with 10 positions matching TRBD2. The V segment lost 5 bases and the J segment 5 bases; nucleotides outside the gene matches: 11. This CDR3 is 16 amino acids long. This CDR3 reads CASSGESGRAGETQYF. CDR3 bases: TGTGCCAGCAGTGGGGAAAGCGGGAGGGCCGGGGAGACCCAGTACTTC.

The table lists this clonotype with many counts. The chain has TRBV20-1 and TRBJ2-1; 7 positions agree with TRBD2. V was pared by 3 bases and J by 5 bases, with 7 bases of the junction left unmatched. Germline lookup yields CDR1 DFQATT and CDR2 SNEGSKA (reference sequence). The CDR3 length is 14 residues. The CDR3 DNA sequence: TGCAGTGCTAGCGACGCGGGAGTGCACAATGAGCAGTTCTTC. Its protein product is CSASDAGVHNEQFF.

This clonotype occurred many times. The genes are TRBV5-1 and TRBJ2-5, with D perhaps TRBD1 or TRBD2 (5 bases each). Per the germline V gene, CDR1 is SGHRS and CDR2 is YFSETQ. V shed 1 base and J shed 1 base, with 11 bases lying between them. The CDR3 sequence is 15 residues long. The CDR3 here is CASSLLGAPQETQYF. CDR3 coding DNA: TGCGCCAGCAGCTTGCTCGGGGCACCCCAAGAGACCCAGTACTTC.